The sequence of this T cell receptor beta chain was determined in a study of cytomegalovirus exposure and HLA in healthy donors. Germline CDR1 and CDR2: SGDLS and YYNGEE. V was cut by 4 bases and J by 4 bases, with 12 bases left in between. The CDR3 runs 14 residues. Worth noting for this clone: The target antigen is unknown.

Regarding the study as a whole: In a later analysis, specific HLA alleles were associated with 15,000 to 20,000 TCR beta sequences at a 0.05 false discovery rate. Presence/absence comparisons presumed near-even sequencing depth among donors.

Primers: 60 Vbeta forward and 13 Jbeta reverse. Measured with immunoSEQ multiplex PCR; TCRdb has only the in-frame clones, and not every one. The sample includes about 96,000 clones, 60% to 75% seen only once; the top ten take 13% to 15%. The sample consisted of PBMCs. The origin of this receptor is a woman in her 70s in good health and CMV-seropositive. The chain couples TRBV9 to TRBJ2-1, with D possibly TRBD2 on 6 matching bases. CDR3: CASSPPGTYNEQFF. The CDR3 DNA is TGTGCCAGCAGCCCCCCCGGGACTTACAATGAGCAGTTCTTC.